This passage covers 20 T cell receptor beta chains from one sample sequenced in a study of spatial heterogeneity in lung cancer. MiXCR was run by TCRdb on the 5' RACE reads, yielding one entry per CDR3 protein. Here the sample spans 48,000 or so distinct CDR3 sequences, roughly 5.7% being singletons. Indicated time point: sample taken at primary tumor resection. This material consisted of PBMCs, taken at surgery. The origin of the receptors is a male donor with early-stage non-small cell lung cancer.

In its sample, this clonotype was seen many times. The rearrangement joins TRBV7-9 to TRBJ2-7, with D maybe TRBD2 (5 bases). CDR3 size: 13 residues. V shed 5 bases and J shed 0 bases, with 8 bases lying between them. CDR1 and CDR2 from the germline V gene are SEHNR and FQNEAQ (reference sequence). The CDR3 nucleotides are TGTGCCAGCAGCACCCGGGACTCCTACGAGCAGTACTTC. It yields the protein CASSTRDSYEQYF.

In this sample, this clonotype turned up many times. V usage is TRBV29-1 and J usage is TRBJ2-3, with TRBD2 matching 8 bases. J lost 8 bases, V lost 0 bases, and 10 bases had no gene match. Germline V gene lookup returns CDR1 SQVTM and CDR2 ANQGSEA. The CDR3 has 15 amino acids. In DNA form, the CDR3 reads TGCAGCGTTGAAGAGACTAGCGTCCACCCCCCTACGCAGTATTTT. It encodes CSVEETSVHPPTQYF.

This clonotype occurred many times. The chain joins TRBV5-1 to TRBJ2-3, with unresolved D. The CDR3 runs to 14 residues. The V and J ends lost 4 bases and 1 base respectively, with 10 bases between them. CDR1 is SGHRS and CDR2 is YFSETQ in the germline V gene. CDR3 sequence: CASSPYHGTDTQYF. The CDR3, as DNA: TGCGCCAGCAGCCCGTACCACGGCACAGATACGCAGTATTTT.

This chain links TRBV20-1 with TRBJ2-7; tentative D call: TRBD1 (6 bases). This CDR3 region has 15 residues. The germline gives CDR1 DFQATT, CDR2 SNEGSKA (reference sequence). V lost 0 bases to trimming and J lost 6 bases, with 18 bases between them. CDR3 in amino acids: CSARDGVRGIVEQYF. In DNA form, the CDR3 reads TGCAGTGCTAGAGATGGGGTCAGGGGCATCGTCGAGCAGTACTTC.

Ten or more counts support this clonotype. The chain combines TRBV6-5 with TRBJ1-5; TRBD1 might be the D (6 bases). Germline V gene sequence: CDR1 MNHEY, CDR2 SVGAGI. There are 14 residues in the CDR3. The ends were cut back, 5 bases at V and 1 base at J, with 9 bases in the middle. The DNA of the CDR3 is TGTGCCAGCAGTCGTGACAGGAGCAATCAGCCCCAGCATTTT. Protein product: CASSRDRSNQPQHF.

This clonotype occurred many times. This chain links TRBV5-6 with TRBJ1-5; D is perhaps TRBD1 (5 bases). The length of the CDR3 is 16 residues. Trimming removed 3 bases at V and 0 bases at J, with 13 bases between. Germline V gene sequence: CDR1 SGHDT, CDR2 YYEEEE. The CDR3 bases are TGTGCCAGCAGCTATCGAAGGGGAGGTAGCAATCAGCCCCAGCATTTT. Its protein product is CASSYRRGGSNQPQHF.

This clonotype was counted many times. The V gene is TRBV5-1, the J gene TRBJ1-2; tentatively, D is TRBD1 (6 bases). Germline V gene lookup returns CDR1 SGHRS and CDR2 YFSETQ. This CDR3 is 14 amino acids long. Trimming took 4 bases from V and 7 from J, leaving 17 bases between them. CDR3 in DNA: TGCGCCAGCAGCATCACAGGGTTTTCTGGTGGCTACACCTTC. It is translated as CASSITGFSGGYTF.

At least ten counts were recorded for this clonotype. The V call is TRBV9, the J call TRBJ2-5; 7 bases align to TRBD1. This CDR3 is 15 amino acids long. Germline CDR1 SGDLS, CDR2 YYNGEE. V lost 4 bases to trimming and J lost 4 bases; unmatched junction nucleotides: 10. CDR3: CASSYLPSGGETQYF. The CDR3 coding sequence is TGTGCCAGCAGCTACCTTCCCTCAGGGGGAGAGACCCAGTACTTC.

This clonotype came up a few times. This CDR3 is CATSRDFGINQPQHF. In DNA, the CDR3 is TGTGCCACCAGCAGAGATTTCGGTATCAATCAGCCCCAGCATTTT. The chain recombines TRBV15 with TRBJ1-5; D gene uncertain. Deletions cut 0 bases from V and 3 bases from J, with 9 bases between. CDR3 length equals 15 residues. Looked up from germline, CDR1 is LNHNV and CDR2 is YYDKDF (reference sequence).

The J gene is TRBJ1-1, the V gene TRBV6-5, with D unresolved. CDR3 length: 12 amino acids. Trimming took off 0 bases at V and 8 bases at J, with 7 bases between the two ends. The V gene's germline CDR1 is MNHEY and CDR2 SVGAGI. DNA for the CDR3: TGTGCCAGCAGTTACTCGGGAAAGGAAGCTTTCTTT. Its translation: CASSYSGKEAFF.

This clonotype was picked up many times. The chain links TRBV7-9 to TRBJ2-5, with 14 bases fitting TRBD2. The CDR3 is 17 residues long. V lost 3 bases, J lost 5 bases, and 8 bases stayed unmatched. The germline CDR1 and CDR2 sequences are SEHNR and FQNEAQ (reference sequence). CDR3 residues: CASSFGLAGGESETQYF. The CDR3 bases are TGTGCCAGCAGCTTCGGACTAGCGGGAGGAGAATCGGAGACCCAGTACTTC.

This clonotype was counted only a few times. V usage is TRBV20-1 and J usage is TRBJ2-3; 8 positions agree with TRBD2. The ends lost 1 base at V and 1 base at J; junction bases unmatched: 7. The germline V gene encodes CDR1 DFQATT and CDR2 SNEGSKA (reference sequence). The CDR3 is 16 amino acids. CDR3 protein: CSARVGSGTGTDTQYF. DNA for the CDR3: TGCAGTGCTAGAGTGGGTAGCGGGACGGGCACAGATACGCAGTATTTT.

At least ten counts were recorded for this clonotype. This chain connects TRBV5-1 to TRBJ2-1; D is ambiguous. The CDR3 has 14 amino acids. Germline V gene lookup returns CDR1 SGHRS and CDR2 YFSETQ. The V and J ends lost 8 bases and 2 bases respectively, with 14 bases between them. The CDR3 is CASTLDGPYNEQFF. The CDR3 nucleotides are TGCGCCAGTACCCTAGACGGACCCTACAATGAGCAGTTCTTC.

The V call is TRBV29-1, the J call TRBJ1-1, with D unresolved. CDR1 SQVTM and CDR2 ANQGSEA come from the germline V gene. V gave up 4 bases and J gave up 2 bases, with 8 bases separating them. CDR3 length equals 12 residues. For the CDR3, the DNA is TGCAGCGTTGCGGGTCTAAACACTGAAGCTTTCTTT. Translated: CSVAGLNTEAFF.

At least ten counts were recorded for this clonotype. The CDR3 DNA reads TGTGCCAGCAGCCAGGGACTTTTCTCAAGTACTGGGGCCAACGTCCTGACTTTC. It specifies CASSQGLFSSTGANVLTF. The V call is TRBV7-9, the J call TRBJ2-6; weak D call: TRBD2 (6 bases). The V gene lost 5 bases and the J gene lost 2 bases, with 19 bases spanning the gap. Germline assignment: CDR1 SEHNR and CDR2 FQNEAQ (reference sequence). This CDR3 comprises 18 residues.

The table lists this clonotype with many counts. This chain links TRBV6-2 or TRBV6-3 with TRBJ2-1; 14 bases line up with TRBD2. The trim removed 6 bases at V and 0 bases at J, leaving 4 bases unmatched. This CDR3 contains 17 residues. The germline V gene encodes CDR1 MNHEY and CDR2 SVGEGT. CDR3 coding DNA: TGTGCCAGCAGACCGACTAGCGGGAGGGTCTCCTACAATGAGCAGTTCTTC. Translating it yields CASRPTSGRVSYNEQFF.

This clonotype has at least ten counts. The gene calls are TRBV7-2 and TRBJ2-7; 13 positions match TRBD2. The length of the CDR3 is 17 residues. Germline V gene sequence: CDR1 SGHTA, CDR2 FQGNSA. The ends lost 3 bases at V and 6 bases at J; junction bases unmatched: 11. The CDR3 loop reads CASSFRDTSGRESEQYF. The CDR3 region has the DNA TGTGCCAGCAGCTTTCGGGATACTAGCGGGAGGGAATCCGAGCAGTACTTC.

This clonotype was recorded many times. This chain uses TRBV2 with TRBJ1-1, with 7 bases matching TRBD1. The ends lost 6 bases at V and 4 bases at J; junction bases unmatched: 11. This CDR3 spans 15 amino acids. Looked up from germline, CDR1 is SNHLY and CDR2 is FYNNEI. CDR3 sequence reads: CASSVSTGIGTEAFF. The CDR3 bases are TGTGCCAGCAGCGTATCGACAGGGATTGGCACTGAAGCTTTCTTT.

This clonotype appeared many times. DNA for the CDR3: TGTGCCAGCAGTGCTCGGACTCGTCCTTTCACAGATACGCAGTATTTT. This translates into CASSARTRPFTDTQYF. The genes are TRBV6-1 and TRBJ2-3; tentative D call: TRBD2 (5 bases). This CDR3 contains 16 residues. Trimming cost V 4 bases and J 2 bases, with 16 bases left between them. Germline assignment: CDR1 MNHNS and CDR2 SASEGT.

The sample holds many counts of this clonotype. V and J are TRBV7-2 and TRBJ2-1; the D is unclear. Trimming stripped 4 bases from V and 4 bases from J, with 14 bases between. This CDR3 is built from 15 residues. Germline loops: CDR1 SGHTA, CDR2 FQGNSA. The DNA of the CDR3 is TGTGCCAGCAGCTCCTTTTCCGGGCGTTACAATGAGCAGTTCTTC. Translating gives CASSSFSGRYNEQFF.